The 30 T cell receptor beta chains below come from one sample, sequenced in a study of beta chain features in type 1 diabetes. Expressed TCRB transcripts were sequenced, since all the RNA that had been isolated was reverse transcribed. The table came from immunoSEQ multiplex PCR; TCRdb's copy has only in-frame clones and leaves some out. The sample holds a few hundred thousand clones, around a quarter seen once. Specimen: central memory CD4+ T cells from blood. These receptors all come from a man aged 25-45 years in good health.

This chain uses TRBV10-3 with TRBJ2-1; D gene unclear. The V end lost 5 bases, the J end lost 6 bases, and 14 bases lay between the germline ends. There are 14 residues in the CDR3. Germline V gives CDR1 ENHRY, CDR2 SYGVKD. The CDR3 nucleotides are TGTGCCATCAGTAACACTGGAGCGCTCAATGAGCAGTTCTTC. It codes for CAISNTGALNEQFF.

This chain uses TRBV15 with TRBJ1-2; D remains ambiguous. V gave up 6 bases and J gave up 8 bases, with 16 bases separating them. CDR3 length: 13 residues. Germline-derived CDR1 and CDR2 are LNHNV and YYDKDF (reference sequence). CDR3 amino acids: CATSQERGLGYTF. CDR3 in DNA: TGTGCCACCAGTCAAGAGCGGGGTTTAGGCTACACCTTC.

There are many counts of this clone. This chain links TRBV15 with TRBJ2-3, with TRBD2 as a possible D gene (6 bases). CDR1 and CDR2 (germline): LNHNV, YYDKDF (reference sequence). V lost 3 bases to trimming and J lost 4 bases, with 17 bases between them. CDR3 size: 16 residues. CDR3 DNA sequence: TGTGCCACCAGCAGGGCCGACTTCGGCGGGGCAGATACGCAGTATTTT. Its protein product is CATSRADFGGADTQYF.

This clone was detected ten times or more. This chain joins TRBV28 and TRBJ2-1, with 11 bases identical to TRBD1. From germline, CDR1 is MDHEN and CDR2 SYDVKM. V dropped 5 bases and J dropped 5; count of bases not matched to a gene: 8. The CDR3 has 16 residues. The CDR3 nucleotides read TGTGCCAGCAGTCCACGGACAGGGGGCGCCGACAATGAGCAGTTCTTC. This translates into CASSPRTGGADNEQFF.

This clone was seen just once. The gene calls are TRBV9 and TRBJ2-4; D possibly corresponds to TRBD2 (6 bases). The V end was cut by 0 bases, the J end by 9 bases, with 16 bases between. Germline CDR1 is SGDLS and CDR2 is YYNGEE. This CDR3 is 15 amino acids long. CDR3 protein: CASSVAGGANLIQYF. CDR3 coding DNA: TGTGCCAGCAGCGTAGCAGGAGGGGCTAATCTCATTCAGTACTTC.

There are many counts of this clone. This chain links TRBV2 with TRBJ1-2; D gene uncertain. Germline CDR1 and CDR2: SNHLY and FYNNEI. Trimming shortened V by 7 bases and J by 5 bases, and 14 bases separated the two germline ends. The CDR3 is made up of 13 amino acids. In DNA form, the CDR3 reads TGTGCCAGCAAGGTTGAACGGAGTTATGGCTACACCTTC. Its translation: CASKVERSYGYTF.

This clone was counted between two and nine times. The chain combines TRBV4-2 with TRBJ2-3, with 14 bases aligning to TRBD2. The CDR3 covers 16 residues. V lost 4 bases to trimming and J lost 3 bases; unmatched junction nucleotides: 3. CDR1 LGHNA and CDR2 YNFKEQ come from the germline V gene. The CDR3 loop reads CASSLGTSGGTDTQYF. The CDR3 nucleotides read TGTGCCAGCAGCCTAGGGACTAGCGGGGGAACAGATACGCAGTATTTT.

This clone occurred a few times. V usage is TRBV27 and J usage is TRBJ2-7; 12 bases line up with TRBD2. V was pared by 5 bases and J by 3 bases, with 17 bases of the junction left unmatched. Germline assignment: CDR1 MNHEY and CDR2 SMNVEV (reference sequence). The CDR3 contains 19 residues. CDR3 protein: CASSPDGASGRASVYEQYF. The CDR3 nucleotides are TGTGCCAGCAGTCCCGACGGGGCTAGCGGGAGGGCCTCTGTCTACGAGCAGTACTTC.

V gene TRBV5-4 combines with J gene TRBJ1-2; the D is unclear. Germline lookup yields CDR1 SGHNT and CDR2 YYREEE (reference sequence). Trimming pared 0 bases from V and 8 bases from J, leaving 11 bases between. The CDR3 is 13 residues long. The CDR3 sequence is CASSLAKPSGYTF. DNA for the CDR3: TGTGCCAGCAGCTTGGCCAAGCCATCGGGCTACACCTTC.

The V call is TRBV7-9, the J call TRBJ2-1; 14 bases match TRBD2. Germline V gene lookup returns CDR1 SEHNR and CDR2 FQNEAQ (reference sequence). Unmatched junction bases numbered 3, after V lost 5 bases and J lost 6 bases. The CDR3 is 15 amino acids. The CDR3 spells CASSPGTSGSNEQFF. In DNA, the CDR3 is TGTGCCAGCAGCCCCGGGACTAGCGGGAGCAATGAGCAGTTCTTC.

About this clone itself: At one end, the junction sequence differs from germline, possibly due to a read error. The chain joins TRBV25-1 to TRBJ2-1; D remains ambiguous. The CDR3 spans 12 residues. The V gene's germline CDR1 is MGHDK and CDR2 SYGVNS. The DNA of the CDR3 is TGTGCCAGCAGAAAGTTGGAAGTTAAGGAGATCTTC. It translates to CASRKLEVKEIF. Variable domain in full (rest from reference TRBV25-1 and TRBJ2-1): EADIYQTPRYLVIGTGKKITLECSQTMGHDKMYWYQQDPGMELHLIHYSYGVNSTEKGDLSSESTVSRIRTEHFPLTLESARPSHTSQYLCASRKLEVKEIFGPGTRLTVL.

In its sample, this clone was seen a few times. The chain couples TRBV10-3 to TRBJ2-2; 8 bases fit TRBD1. Per the germline V gene, CDR1 is ENHRY and CDR2 is SYGVKD. With 7 bases clipped from V and 0 bases from J, the junction kept 7 bases outside the gene matches. The CDR3 has 16 amino acids. The CDR3 sequence: CAITPGGQANTGELFF. The DNA for the CDR3 is TGTGCCATCACCCCAGGGGGACAGGCGAACACCGGGGAGCTGTTTTTT.

The table lists this clone with a few counts. The same CDR3 also results from other DNA sequences found in this sample. V is TRBV14 and J is TRBJ1-1; D remains unclear. The V and J ends lost 4 bases and 1 base respectively, with 7 bases between them. The length of the CDR3 is 13 residues. CDR1 SGHDN and CDR2 FVKESK come from the germline V gene. CDR3: CASSLGRNTEAFF. The CDR3 DNA reads as TGTGCCAGCAGCCTGGGGAGGAACACTGAAGCTTTCTTT.

The table lists this clone with a few counts. The chain is built from TRBV29-1 and TRBJ1-6; D remains ambiguous. Looked up from germline, CDR1 is SQVTM and CDR2 is ANQGSEA. The CDR3 runs 14 residues. Trimming cost V 3 bases and J 0 bases, with 6 bases left between them. The CDR3 sequence is CSVDSSSYNSPLHF. The CDR3 bases are TGCAGCGTTGACAGCAGCTCCTATAATTCACCCCTCCACTTT.

The chain carries TRBV9 and TRBJ2-3, with 14 bases fitting TRBD2. This CDR3 is built from 17 residues. The germline V gene has CDR1 SGDLS and CDR2 YYNGEE. Germline trimming cut 6 bases from V and 3 bases from J; bases unmatched to any gene: 9. The CDR3 sequence: CASTWGTSGSGTDTQYF. The CDR3 bases are TGTGCCAGCACCTGGGGGACTAGCGGGAGTGGAACAGATACGCAGTATTTT.

The V gene is TRBV5-5, the J gene TRBJ2-5; TRBD2 matches at 9 bases. Germline loops: CDR1 SGHKS, CDR2 YYEKEE (reference sequence). V lost 2 bases and J lost 5; bases outside the gene matches: 7. The CDR3 has 15 amino acids. CDR3 loop: CASSFSGGWEETQYF. The CDR3 DNA reads TGTGCCAGCAGCTTTAGCGGGGGCTGGGAGGAGACCCAGTACTTC.

The genes are TRBV7-6 and TRBJ2-1; 13 bases agree with TRBD2. J lost 7 bases, V lost 0 bases, and 3 bases had no gene match. Germline V gene sequence: CDR1 SGHVS, CDR2 FNYEAQ. The CDR3 runs to 16 residues. CDR3: CASSLALAGGPNEQFF. CDR3 DNA: TGTGCCAGCAGCTTAGCACTAGCGGGGGGGCCGAATGAGCAGTTCTTC.

The CDR3 DNA reads TGTGCCAGCGGGGGGGCAGGTTTGGGCTACAATGAGCAGTTCTTC. It specifies CASGGAGLGYNEQFF. V and J are TRBV6-5 and TRBJ2-1; tentatively, D is TRBD2 (7 bases). This CDR3 comprises 15 residues. V was trimmed by 8 bases and J by 3 bases, leaving 17 bases between them. In germline, CDR1 is MNHEY, CDR2 SVGAGI.

This clone showed up just a few times. The chain has TRBV27 and TRBJ2-3, with D tentatively TRBD2 (6 bases). Germline lookup yields CDR1 MNHEY and CDR2 SMNVEV (reference sequence). CDR3 length: 14 amino acids. The V and J ends lost 3 bases and 2 bases respectively, with 9 bases between them. CDR3 bases: TGTGCCAGCAGTTTGGCGGGGTTCACAGATACGCAGTATTTT. Translating it yields CASSLAGFTDTQYF.

The chain combines TRBV25-1 with TRBJ2-7; 9 bases align to TRBD1. This CDR3 spans 16 amino acids. Germline CDR1 MGHDK, CDR2 SYGVNS. The V segment lost 8 bases and the J segment 2 bases; nucleotides outside the gene matches: 13. CDR3 in DNA: TGTGCCAGCGGTGTCTTCGCGGGACAGGGAGCCTACGAGCAGTACTTC. Translation gives CASGVFAGQGAYEQYF.

Details on this clone: The same CDR3 is also encoded by other DNA sequences in this sample. For the CDR3, the DNA is TGTGCCAGTAAAGTCCGGGGGGGCACAGATACGCAGTATTTT. Translation: CASKVRGGTDTQYF. The V call is TRBV19, the J call TRBJ2-3, with 7 bases identical to TRBD2. With V trimmed by 7 bases and J by 1 base, 5 bases remained unmatched. CDR1 and CDR2 (germline): LNHDA, SQIVND (reference sequence). The CDR3 runs to 14 residues.

The V and J genes are TRBV30 and TRBJ1-1; D not certain. With 5 bases removed from V and 4 bases from J, the gap between germline ends came to 11 bases. CDR1 and CDR2 (germline): GTSNPN, SVGIG (reference sequence). This CDR3 has 12 amino acids. The CDR3 here is CAWGVGSTEAFF. Written as DNA, the CDR3 is TGTGCCTGGGGGGTGGGCAGCACTGAAGCTTTCTTT.

This clone showed up just a few times. The sample has other DNA sequences that encode this CDR3 too. V and J are TRBV29-1 and TRBJ1-2, with TRBD1 matching 7 bases. The length of the CDR3 is 13 residues. V was clipped by 6 bases and J by 0 bases; unmatched bases: 4. The V gene's germline CDR1 is SQVTM and CDR2 ANQGSEA. CDR3 amino acids: CSVGQEANYGYTF. The CDR3 DNA sequence: TGCAGCGTCGGACAGGAAGCTAACTATGGCTACACCTTC.

This clone was recorded at least ten times. The chain joins TRBV14 to TRBJ2-4; no clear D. The V end lost 0 bases, the J end lost 6 bases, and 12 bases lay between the germline ends. The germline gives CDR1 SGHDN, CDR2 FVKESK. The CDR3 is 15 residues long. CDR3 amino acids: CASSQDRSPANIQYF. CDR3 bases: TGTGCCAGCAGCCAAGATAGGAGCCCTGCAAACATTCAGTACTTC.

The DNA of the CDR3 is TGTGCCAGCAGCAATTCCCCATTAGCCAAAAACATTCAGTACTTC. This codes for CASSNSPLAKNIQYF. The V call is TRBV5-6, the J call TRBJ2-4; no definite D call. The CDR3 spans 15 residues. Trimming stripped 4 bases from V and 0 bases from J, with 11 bases between. Per germline, CDR1 SGHDT and CDR2 YYEEEE.

V is TRBV6-5 and J is TRBJ2-7; D not certain. The CDR3 is 11 amino acids. Trimming removed 8 bases from V and 6 bases from J, with 11 bases in between. CDR1 and CDR2 from the germline V gene are MNHEY and SVGAGI. CDR3 sequence: CASVLRSEQYF. The CDR3 DNA sequence: TGTGCCAGCGTACTGCGGTCCGAGCAGTACTTC.

Details on this clone: A far larger clone differs by one base, so this is likely a read error. Other DNA sequences within the sample encode an identical CDR3. The chain carries TRBV10-3 and TRBJ2-1; D is unresolved. This CDR3 has 14 residues. From germline, CDR1 is ENHRY and CDR2 SYGVKD. The germline V and J ends were trimmed by 3 bases and 3 bases, with 9 bases remaining between them. The CDR3 protein is CAISERQGYNEQFF. DNA of the CDR3: TGTGCCATCAGTGAAAGACAAGGCTACAATGAGCAGTTCTTC.

This clone has ten or more counts. This sequence joins TRBV29-1 and TRBJ2-7; D call uncertain. Germline lookup yields CDR1 SQVTM and CDR2 ANQGSEA. V was cut by 6 bases and J by 1 base, with 7 bases left in between. This CDR3 has 11 amino acids. This chain's CDR3 is CSVTVSYEQYF. The CDR3 region has the DNA TGCAGCGTCACAGTTTCCTACGAGCAGTACTTC.

The chain carries TRBV28 and TRBJ2-7, with D maybe TRBD2 (6 bases). This CDR3 spans 14 amino acids. Germline values: CDR1 MDHEN, CDR2 SYDVKM. With 2 bases removed from V and 2 bases from J, the gap between germline ends came to 10 bases. The CDR3 sequence is CASSLQGGTYEQYF. The CDR3 DNA is TGTGCCAGCAGTTTACAGGGCGGGACCTACGAGCAGTACTTC.

The chain combines TRBV4-3 with TRBJ2-7; D may match TRBD1 or TRBD2 (5 bases each). This CDR3 is built from 13 residues. Trimming stripped 4 bases from V and 2 bases from J, with 9 bases between. CDR1 is LGHNA and CDR2 is YSLEER in the germline V gene. CDR3 sequence reads: CASSLRGAYEQYF. The DNA for the CDR3 is TGCGCCAGCAGCCTAAGAGGGGCCTACGAGCAGTACTTC.